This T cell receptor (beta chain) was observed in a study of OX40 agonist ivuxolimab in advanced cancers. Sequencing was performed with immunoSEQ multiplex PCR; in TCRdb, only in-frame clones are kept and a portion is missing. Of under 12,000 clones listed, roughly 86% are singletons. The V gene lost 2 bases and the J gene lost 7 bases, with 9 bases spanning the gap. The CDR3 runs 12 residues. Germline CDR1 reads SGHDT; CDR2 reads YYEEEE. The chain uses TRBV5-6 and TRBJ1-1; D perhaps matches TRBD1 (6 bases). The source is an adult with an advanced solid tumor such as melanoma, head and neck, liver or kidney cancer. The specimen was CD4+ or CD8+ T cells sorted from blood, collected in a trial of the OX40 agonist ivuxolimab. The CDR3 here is CASSFQGGEAFF. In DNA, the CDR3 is TGTGCCAGCAGCTTTCAAGGGGGTGAAGCTTTCTTT.